Listed here are 29 T cell receptor beta chains from one sample, sequenced in a study of blood T cells in healthy people across ages. PCR was performed a second time for 7 to 11 cycles using a sample-barcoded 5' primer and a J-beta primer mix. TCRdb independently ran MiXCR on the 5' RACE reads; one entry per CDR3 protein. The sample includes hundreds of thousands of distinct CDR3 sequences, more than 55% seen only once; the top ten take under 30%. Sequenced sample: blood. Receptors originate from a man aged 40-49 years in good health.

This clonotype was picked up many times. Germline is not matched at one junction end, which may reflect a read error. V gene TRBV27 combines with J gene TRBJ2-5; D unclear. The CDR3 has 12 residues. Germline-derived CDR1 and CDR2 are MNHEY and SMNVEV (reference sequence). The CDR3 DNA follows: TGCGCCAGCAGCCGACCCCAAGAGACCCAGTACTTC. It codes for CASSRPQETQYF.

A word on this clonotype: The junction departs from germline at one end; a sequencing error may be responsible. V is TRBV10-3 and J is TRBJ2-5, with a possible D match to TRBD2 (5 bases). The CDR3 sequence is 13 residues long. Germline V gene data show CDR1 as ENHRY and CDR2 as SYGVKD. CDR3 DNA sequence: TGTGCCATCAGTGCGGTGGAGAGGGAGACCCAGTCCTTC. Protein sequence: CAISAVERETQSF.

The gene calls are TRBV9 and TRBJ2-5; possibly TRBD1 for D (5 bases). The CDR3 extends over 15 amino acids. V gave up 0 bases and J gave up 2 bases, with 11 bases separating them. Germline CDR1 is SGDLS and CDR2 is YYNGEE. For the CDR3, the DNA is TGTGCCAGCAGCGTAGATTTAGGGGCACAAGAGACCCAGTACTTC. It codes for CASSVDLGAQETQYF.

The CDR3 protein is CASSYTPKRGGTDTQYF. CDR3 bases: TGTGCCAGCAGTTACACCCCGAAGCGGGGAGGCACAGATACGCAGTATTTT. The rearrangement links TRBV6-5 to TRBJ2-3, with 7 bases that match TRBD2. This CDR3 spans 17 amino acids. With 2 bases clipped from V and 1 base from J, the junction kept 9 bases outside the gene matches. CDR1 and CDR2 from the germline V gene are MNHEY and SVGAGI.

This clonotype was counted only a few times. Here the CDR3 reads CAISSNRDRGEETQYF. The CDR3 nucleotides are TGTGCCATCAGCTCGAACCGGGACAGGGGGGAAGAGACCCAGTACTTC. The V and J genes are TRBV10-3 and TRBJ2-5; the match to TRBD1 covers 11 bases. Trimming at V came to 6 bases and at J to 3 bases, leaving 9 bases not matched to a gene. This CDR3 has 16 residues. Per the germline V gene, CDR1 is ENHRY and CDR2 is SYGVKD.

The J gene is TRBJ2-5, the V gene TRBV6-5; tentative D call: TRBD1 (6 bases). Deletions cut 1 base from V and 5 bases from J, with 17 bases between. Germline values: CDR1 MNHEY, CDR2 SVGAGI. CDR3 length: 16 residues. The CDR3 DNA follows: TGTGCCAGCAGTTACTTCGGACAGACGGCCACGGAGACCCAGTACTTC. Its protein is CASSYFGQTATETQYF.

The chain recombines TRBV7-9 with TRBJ2-7; 8 bases are a match to TRBD1. The better agreement between TRBJ2-5 and the DNA end casts doubt on the J call. This CDR3 has 15 residues. The germline gives CDR1 SEHNR, CDR2 FQNEAQ (reference sequence). CDR3 in amino acids: CASSYRGKGKETQYF. The DNA for the CDR3 is TGTGCCAGCAGCTACAGGGGGAAGGGGAAAGAGACCCAGTACTTC.

Only a few counts were recorded for this clonotype. The rearrangement links TRBV15 to TRBJ2-1, with TRBD1 as a possible D gene (6 bases). V lost 4 bases and J lost 2, with 9 bases in between. This CDR3 has 14 amino acids. Per the germline V gene, CDR1 is LNHNV and CDR2 is YYDKDF (reference sequence). The CDR3 DNA is TGTGCCACCAGCATCAGGGGTCCCTACAATGAGCAGTTCTTC. Protein product: CATSIRGPYNEQFF. The complete variable domain, with remaining parts taken from reference TRBV15 and TRBJ2-1, reads DAMVIQNPRYQVTQFGKPVTLSCSQTLNHNVMYWYQQKSSQAPKLLFHYYDKDFNNEADTPDNFQSRRPNTSFCFLDIRSPGLGDTAMYLCATSIRGPYNEQFFGPGTRLTVL.

This clonotype was seen only a few times. V usage is TRBV29-1 and J usage is TRBJ2-2; 11 bases are a match to TRBD1. Germline lookup yields CDR1 SQVTM and CDR2 ANQGSEA. The CDR3 extends over 14 amino acids. The trim removed 6 bases at V and 3 bases at J, leaving 3 bases unmatched. CDR3 protein: CSVGQGADTGELFF. In DNA form, the CDR3 reads TGCAGCGTCGGACAGGGGGCTGACACCGGGGAGCTGTTTTTT.

This clonotype was picked up a small number of times. The chain has TRBV20-1 and TRBJ2-3, with 8 bases that match TRBD2. V shed 0 bases, J shed 5 bases, and the junction held 13 bases outside the gene matches. The CDR3 has 17 amino acids. Germline V lookup: CDR1 DFQATT, CDR2 SNEGSKA (reference sequence). In DNA form, the CDR3 reads TGCAGTGCTAGAGATTATATGGGCGGGGGGCGTCAAGATACGCAGTATTTT. Its translation: CSARDYMGGGRQDTQYF.

This clonotype occurred once. The chain links TRBV7-8 to TRBJ2-7; 8 nucleotides line up with TRBD1. The CDR3 sequence is 14 residues long. Germline V gene sequence: CDR1 SGHVS, CDR2 FQNEAQ. V shed 5 bases, J shed 3 bases, and the junction held 6 bases outside the gene matches. CDR3 in amino acids: CASSPIDRGYEQYF. The CDR3 DNA reads TGTGCCAGCAGCCCGATCGACAGGGGCTACGAGCAGTACTTC.

The rearrangement links TRBV14 to TRBJ2-4; TRBD2 agrees at 10 bases. CDR1 SGHDN and CDR2 FVKESK come from the germline V gene. CDR3 size: 15 residues. The trim removed 2 bases at V and 13 bases at J, leaving 11 bases unmatched. The CDR3 nucleotides are TGTGCCAGCAGCCAAAGGATGCTAGCGGGAGACAAGCAGTACTTC. This codes for CASSQRMLAGDKQYF. Variable domain in full (rest from reference TRBV14 and TRBJ2-4): EAGVTQFPSHSVIEKGQTVTLRCDPISGHDNLYWYRRVMGKEIKFLLHFVKESKQDESGMPNNRFLAERTGGTYSTLKVQPAELEDSGVYFCASSQRMLAGDKQYFGAGTRLSVL.

The chain is built from TRBV20-1 and TRBJ2-3; 7 positions match TRBD1. Per the germline V gene, CDR1 is DFQATT and CDR2 is SNEGSKA (reference sequence). This CDR3 is built from 18 residues. With V trimmed by 6 bases and J by 0 bases, 18 bases remained unmatched. CDR3 nucleotide sequence: TGCAGTGCGACGACTGTTAAAGCCGCAGGGGGTAGCACAGATACGCAGTATTTT. This sequence encodes CSATTVKAAGGSTDTQYF.

The V and J genes are TRBV5-6 and TRBJ1-4; weak D call: TRBD1 (6 bases). CDR3 size: 15 residues. V lost 6 bases to trimming and J lost 6 bases, with 18 bases between them. The V gene's germline CDR1 is SGHDT and CDR2 YYEEEE. The CDR3 DNA is TGTGCCAGCACTCCCGCGGGGGGCGGTTATGAAAAACTGTTTTTT. Residues: CASTPAGGGYEKLFF.

This rearrangement joins TRBV6-4 to TRBJ2-3; maybe TRBD1 (6 bases). The CDR3 consists of 17 residues. Trimming removed 11 bases from V and 2 bases from J, with 26 bases in between. Germline V lookup: CDR1 MRHNA, CDR2 SNTAGT. CDR3 coding DNA: TGTGCCCATTCACAAGAAGGATGGACAGACAACACAGATACGCAGTATTTT. Translated: CAHSQEGWTDNTDTQYF.

In this sample, this clonotype turned up once. The V and J genes are TRBV6-1 and TRBJ2-3; D may be TRBD2 (6 bases). V lost 4 bases, J lost 4 bases, and 15 bases lay in between. The CDR3 spans 15 residues. Germline V gene data show CDR1 as MNHNS and CDR2 as SASEGT. The CDR3 sequence is CASSVRLEGADTQYF. The CDR3 nucleotides read TGTGCCAGCAGTGTTCGTTTGGAGGGTGCAGATACGCAGTATTTT.

This clonotype has just a few counts. The chain recombines TRBV29-1 with TRBJ1-4, with D maybe TRBD1 (6 bases). Trimming pared 4 bases from V and 7 bases from J, leaving 16 bases between. CDR3 length equals 14 residues. From germline, CDR1 is SQVTM and CDR2 ANQGSEA. The CDR3 region is CSVALGGSLEKLFF. DNA for the CDR3: TGCAGCGTTGCTCTGGGGGGCTCTCTTGAAAAACTGTTTTTT.

This clonotype appeared once. The chain employs TRBV9 and TRBJ2-4; 7 bases match TRBD2. Matching the DNA end better, TRBJ2-7 makes the J call doubtful. The CDR3 covers 15 residues. Germline CDR1 reads SGDLS; CDR2 reads YYNGEE. The CDR3 DNA reads as TGTGCCAGCAGCGTAGAAGGGAGCGGGACCTACGAGCAGTACTTC. Translating gives CASSVEGSGTYEQYF.

This chain's CDR3 is CSARTGGQATNEKLFF. CDR3 in DNA: TGCAGTGCTCGGACAGGGGGACAGGCAACTAATGAAAAACTGTTTTTT. The chain combines TRBV20-1 with TRBJ1-4; 10 bases agree with TRBD1. The V segment lost 5 bases and the J segment 0 bases; nucleotides outside the gene matches: 6. The germline V gene has CDR1 DFQATT and CDR2 SNEGSKA (reference sequence). The CDR3 sequence is 16 residues long.

V is TRBV15 and J is TRBJ2-7; no definite D call. The germline V gene has CDR1 LNHNV and CDR2 YYDKDF (reference sequence). Trimming pared 4 bases from V and 3 bases from J, leaving 10 bases between. The CDR3 has 13 amino acids. CDR3 loop: CATSKDLVYEQYF. CDR3 nucleotide sequence: TGTGCCACCAGCAAAGATCTTGTCTACGAGCAGTACTTC.

This clonotype was detected many times. The chain combines TRBV20-1 with TRBJ2-5, with unresolved D. Germline V gene sequence: CDR1 DFQATT, CDR2 SNEGSKA (reference sequence). V was trimmed by 1 base and J by 4 bases, leaving 4 bases between them. The CDR3 spans 11 residues. As DNA, the CDR3 is TGCAGTGCTAGAGTAGGAGAGACCCAGTACTTC. This gives the protein CSARVGETQYF.

The chain carries TRBV25-1 and TRBJ1-2; no clear D. CDR3 size: 14 residues. Germline V gene sequence: CDR1 MGHDK, CDR2 SYGVNS. V was shortened by 4 bases and J by 4 bases, with 13 bases between the two germline ends. The CDR3 DNA reads as TGTGCCAGCAGTGGAGGCCTTATAAGCTATGGCTACACCTTC. The encoded protein is CASSGGLISYGYTF.

This rearrangement joins TRBV20-1 to TRBJ2-1; 8 bases are shared with TRBD2. V was pared by 2 bases and J by 7 bases, with 13 bases of the junction left unmatched. The CDR3 sequence is 16 residues long. Germline V lookup: CDR1 DFQATT, CDR2 SNEGSKA (reference sequence). The CDR3 reads CSARSNEGLVANEQFF. The CDR3 DNA sequence: TGCAGTGCTAGATCCAACGAGGGACTAGTAGCGAATGAGCAGTTCTTC.

The genes are TRBV21-1 and TRBJ2-1. TRBV21-1 is described as a pseudogene. The CDR3 is 15 amino acids. The DNA of the CDR3 is TGTGCCAGCAGCAAACGATCCTTGTTTCCCAATGAGCAGTTCTTC. Protein sequence: CASSKRSLFPNEQFF.

The rearrangement uses TRBV12-3 or TRBV12-4 and TRBJ2-5; the D is unclear. With 5 bases removed from V and 3 bases from J, the gap between germline ends came to 13 bases. The CDR3 spans 14 residues. This CDR3 reads CASSQPTQKETQYF. For the CDR3, the DNA is TGTGCCAGCAGTCAGCCCACACAAAAAGAGACCCAGTACTTC.

The gene calls are TRBV12-3 or TRBV12-4 and TRBJ2-5; 13 positions match TRBD2. The junction had 7 bases not matched to a gene; V was cut back by 4 bases and J by 5 bases. This CDR3 is built from 16 residues. CDR3 nucleotides: TGTGCCAGCAGTTCCCCCGGGACTAGCGGGGCGGAGACCCAGTACTTC. Amino acids: CASSSPGTSGAETQYF.

The chain couples TRBV6-2 or TRBV6-3 to TRBJ1-1; D ambiguous. Trimming took off 8 bases at V and 3 bases at J, with 19 bases between the two ends. This CDR3 has 15 amino acids. Germline lookup yields CDR1 MNHEY and CDR2 SVGEGT. In DNA form, the CDR3 reads TGTGCCAGCTCTGGTCGGGCAGACTGGGACACTGAAGCTTTCTTT. This codes for CASSGRADWDTEAFF.

This clonotype was seen repeatedly, ten times or more. This sequence joins TRBV6-6 and TRBJ2-3; D gene ambiguous. V was clipped by 8 bases and J by 3 bases, with 9 bases between them. Germline V lookup: CDR1 MNHNY, CDR2 SVGAGI (reference sequence). This CDR3 has 12 amino acids. CDR3 sequence: CASGLRTDTQYF. The CDR3, as DNA: TGTGCCAGCGGGCTCAGAACAGATACGCAGTATTTT.

V and J are TRBV7-2 and TRBJ2-3; D is undetermined. The CDR3 spans 14 residues. Germline V gene lookup returns CDR1 SGHTA and CDR2 FQGNSA. V was clipped by 1 base and J by 0 bases, with 5 bases between them. CDR3 amino acids: CASSLVVSTDTQYF. The DNA of the CDR3 is TGTGCCAGCAGCTTAGTGGTTAGCACAGATACGCAGTATTTT. Filled out from reference TRBV7-2 and TRBJ2-3, the complete variable domain reads GAGVSQSPSNKVTEKGKDVELRCDPISGHTALYWYRQSLGQGLEFLIYFQGNSAPDKSGLPSDRFSAERTGGSVSTLTIQRTQQEDSAVYLCASSLVVSTDTQYFGPGTRLTVL.